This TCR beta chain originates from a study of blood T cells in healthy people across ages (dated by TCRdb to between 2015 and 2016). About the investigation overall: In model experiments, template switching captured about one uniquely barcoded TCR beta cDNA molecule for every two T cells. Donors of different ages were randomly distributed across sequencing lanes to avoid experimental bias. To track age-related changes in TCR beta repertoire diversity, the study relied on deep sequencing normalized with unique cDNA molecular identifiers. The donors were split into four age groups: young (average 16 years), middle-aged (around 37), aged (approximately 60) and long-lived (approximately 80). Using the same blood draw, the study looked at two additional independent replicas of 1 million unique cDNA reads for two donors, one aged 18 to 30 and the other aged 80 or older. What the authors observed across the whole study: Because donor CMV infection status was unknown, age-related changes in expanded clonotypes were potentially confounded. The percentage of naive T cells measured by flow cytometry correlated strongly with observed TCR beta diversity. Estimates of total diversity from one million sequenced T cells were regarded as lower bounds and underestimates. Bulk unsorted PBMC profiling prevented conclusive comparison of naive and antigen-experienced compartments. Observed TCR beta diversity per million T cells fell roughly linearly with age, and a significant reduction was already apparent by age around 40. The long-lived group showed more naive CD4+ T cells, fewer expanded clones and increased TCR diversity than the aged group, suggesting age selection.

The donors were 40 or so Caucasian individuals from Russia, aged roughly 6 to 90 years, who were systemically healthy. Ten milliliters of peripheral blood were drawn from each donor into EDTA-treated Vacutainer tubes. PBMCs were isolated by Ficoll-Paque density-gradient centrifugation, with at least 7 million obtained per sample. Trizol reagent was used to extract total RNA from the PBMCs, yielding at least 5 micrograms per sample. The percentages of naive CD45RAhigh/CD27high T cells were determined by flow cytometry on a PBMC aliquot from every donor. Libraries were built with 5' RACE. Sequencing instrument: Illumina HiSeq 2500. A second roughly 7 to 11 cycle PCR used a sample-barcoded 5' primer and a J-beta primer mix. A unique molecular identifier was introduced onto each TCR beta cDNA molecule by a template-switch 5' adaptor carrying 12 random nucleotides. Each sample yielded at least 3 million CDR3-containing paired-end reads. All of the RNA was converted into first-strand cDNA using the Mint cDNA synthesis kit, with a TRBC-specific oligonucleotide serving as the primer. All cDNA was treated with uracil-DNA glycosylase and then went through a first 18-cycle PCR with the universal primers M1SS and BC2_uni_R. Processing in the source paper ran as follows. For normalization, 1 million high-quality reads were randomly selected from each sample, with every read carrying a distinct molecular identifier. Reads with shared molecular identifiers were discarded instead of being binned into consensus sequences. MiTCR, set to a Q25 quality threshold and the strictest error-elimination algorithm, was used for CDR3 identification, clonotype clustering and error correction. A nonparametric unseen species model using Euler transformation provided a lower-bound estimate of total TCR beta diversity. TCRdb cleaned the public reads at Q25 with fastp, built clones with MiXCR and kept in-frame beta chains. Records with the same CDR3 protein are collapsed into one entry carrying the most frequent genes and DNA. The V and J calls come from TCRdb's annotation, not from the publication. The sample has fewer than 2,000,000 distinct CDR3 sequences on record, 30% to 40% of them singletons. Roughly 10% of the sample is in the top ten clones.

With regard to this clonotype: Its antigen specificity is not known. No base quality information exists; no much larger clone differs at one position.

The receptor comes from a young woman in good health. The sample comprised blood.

The CDR3 reads as follows: CASSESGSNEKLFF. The base sequence is TGTGCCAGCAGTGAATCGGGGTCTAATGAAAAACTGTTTTTT. The rearranged segments are TRBV6-1 and TRBJ1-4; the D gene is unclear. Cut back by 2 bases and 3 bases, the V and J ends lie 7 bases apart. The CDR3 has 14 amino acids, counting the end cysteine and phenylalanine. Only the CDR3 part of the read is kept: 42 bases, read in frame from the first base. From a lookup of the germline V gene, CDR1 and CDR2 are MNHNS and SASEGT.